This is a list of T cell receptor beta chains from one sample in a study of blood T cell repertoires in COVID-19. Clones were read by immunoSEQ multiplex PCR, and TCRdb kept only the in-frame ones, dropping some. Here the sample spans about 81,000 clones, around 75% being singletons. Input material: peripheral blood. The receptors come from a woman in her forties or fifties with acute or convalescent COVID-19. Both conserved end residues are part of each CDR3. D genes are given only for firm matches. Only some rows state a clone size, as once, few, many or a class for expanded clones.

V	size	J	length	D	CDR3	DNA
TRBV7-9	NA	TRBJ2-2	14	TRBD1	CASSKDRGAGELFF	TGTGCCAGCAGCAAAGACAGGGGAGCCGGGGAGCTGTTTTTT
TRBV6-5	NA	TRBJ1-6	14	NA	CASSFEGMSSPLHF	TGTGCCAGCAGTTTTGAGGGTATGAGTTCACCCCTCCACTTT
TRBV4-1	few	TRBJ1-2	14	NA	CASSQELGAWGYTF	TGCGCCAGCAGCCAAGAACTGGGGGCCTGGGGCTACACCTTC
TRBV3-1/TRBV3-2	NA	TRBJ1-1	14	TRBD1	CASSAQGARTEAFF	TGTGCCAGCAGCGCACAGGGGGCGCGGACTGAAGCTTTCTTT
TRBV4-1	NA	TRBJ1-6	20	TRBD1	CASSQALPGQGGPTNSPLHF	TGCGCCAGCAGCCAAGCTTTACCGGGACAGGGTGGCCCAACAAATTCACCCCTCCACTTT
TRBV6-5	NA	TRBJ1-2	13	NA	CASSPQGKGFYTF	TGTGCCAGCAGTCCGCAGGGGAAAGGCTTCTACACCTTC
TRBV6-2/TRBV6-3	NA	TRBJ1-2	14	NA	CASSTTTGPYGYTF	TGTGCCAGCAGCACCACGACAGGCCCCTATGGCTACACCTTC
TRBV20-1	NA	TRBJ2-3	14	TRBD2	CSASRTSGTDTQYF	TGCAGTGCTAGTCGGACTAGCGGGACAGATACGCAGTATTTT
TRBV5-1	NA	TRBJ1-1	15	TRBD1	CASSLAQGVNTEAFF	TGCGCCAGCAGCTTGGCCCAGGGGGTGAACACTGAAGCTTTCTTT
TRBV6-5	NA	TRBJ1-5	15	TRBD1	CASSHRTGNLQPQHF	TGTGCCAGCAGTCACAGGACAGGGAATCTTCAGCCCCAGCATTTT
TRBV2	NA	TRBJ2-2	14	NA	CASRSSVNTGELFF	TGTGCCAGCAGAAGTAGCGTCAACACCGGGGAGCTGTTTTTT
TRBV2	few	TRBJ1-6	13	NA	CASSTGLWSPLHF	TGTGCCAGCAGTACCGGACTCTGGTCACCCCTCCACTTT
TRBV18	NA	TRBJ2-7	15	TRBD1	CASSPGTGPTYEQYF	TGTGCCAGCTCACCCGGGACAGGGCCTACCTACGAGCAGTACTTC
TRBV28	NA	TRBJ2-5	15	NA	CASSFGLTEEETQYF	TGTGCCAGCAGTTTTGGTCTGACAGAAGAGGAGACCCAGTACTTC
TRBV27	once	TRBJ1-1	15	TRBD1	CASKRTGGLNTEAFF	TGTGCCAGCAAGAGGACAGGGGGCTTGAACACTGAAGCTTTCTTT
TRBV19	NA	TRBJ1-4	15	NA	CASSTGGHREGKLFF	TGTGCCAGTAGTACAGGCGGACACCGGGAGGGAAAACTGTTTTTT
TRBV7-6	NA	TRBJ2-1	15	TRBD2	CASSFRLAGLNEQFF	TGTGCCAGCAGCTTTAGACTAGCGGGGTTGAATGAGCAGTTCTTC
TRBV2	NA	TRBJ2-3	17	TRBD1	CASRTGTGPVGTDTQYF	TGTGCCAGCAGAACCGGGACAGGGCCGGTTGGGACAGATACGCAGTATTTT
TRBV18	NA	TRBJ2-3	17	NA	CASSPVRGTLLTDTQYF	TGTGCCAGCTCACCAGTCCGCGGAACCCTACTCACAGATACGCAGTATTTT
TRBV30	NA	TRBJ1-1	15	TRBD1	CAWSVVRGRGGEAFF	TGTGCCTGGAGTGTCGTAAGGGGGCGAGGAGGTGAAGCTTTCTTT
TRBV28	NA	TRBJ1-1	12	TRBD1	CASDRDNTEAFF	TGTGCCAGCGACAGGGACAACACTGAAGCTTTCTTT
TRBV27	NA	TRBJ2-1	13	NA	CASSLTGVREQFF	TGTGCCAGCAGTTTGACAGGCGTACGCGAGCAGTTCTTC
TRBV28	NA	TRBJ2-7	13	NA	CASTPQGSYEQYF	TGTGCCAGCACCCCCCAGGGATCCTACGAGCAGTACTTC
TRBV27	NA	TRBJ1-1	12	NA	CASSTGGTEAFF	TGTGCCAGTAGTACCGGGGGCACTGAAGCTTTCTTT
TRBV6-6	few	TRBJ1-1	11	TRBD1	CASTQGAEAFF	TGTGCCAGCACCCAGGGGGCTGAAGCTTTCTTT
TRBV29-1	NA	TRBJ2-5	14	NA	CSVEDSYRQETQYF	TGCAGCGTTGAAGATTCGTACAGGCAAGAGACCCAGTACTTC
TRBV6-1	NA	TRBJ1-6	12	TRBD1	CASSEVRDRVTF	TGTGCCAGCAGTGAAGTTAGGGACAGGGTTACCTTT
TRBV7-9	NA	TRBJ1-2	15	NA	CASSFGGPNREGYTF	TGTGCCAGCAGCTTCGGTGGACCGAACAGGGAAGGCTACACCTTC
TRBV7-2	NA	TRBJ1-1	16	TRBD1	CASSLGTGLGNTEAFF	TGTGCCAGCAGCTTAGGGACAGGGTTAGGGAACACTGAAGCTTTCTTT
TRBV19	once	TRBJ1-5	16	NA	CASSPTGPNSNQPQHF	TGTGCCAGTAGTCCAACAGGACCTAATAGCAATCAGCCCCAGCATTTT
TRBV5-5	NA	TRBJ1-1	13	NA	CASSLKISTEAFF	TGTGCCAGCAGCTTGAAGATTAGCACTGAAGCTTTCTTT
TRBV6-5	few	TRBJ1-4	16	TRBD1	CASSLGQGGTNEKLFF	TGTGCCAGCAGTTTGGGACAGGGAGGGACTAATGAAAAACTGTTTTTT
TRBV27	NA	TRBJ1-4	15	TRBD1	CASRPSGGKTEKLFF	TGTGCCAGCAGACCTTCAGGGGGGAAGACCGAAAAACTGTTTTTT
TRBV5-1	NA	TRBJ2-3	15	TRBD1	CASSLQGARTDTQYF	TGCGCCAGCAGCTTGCAGGGGGCGCGGACAGATACGCAGTATTTT
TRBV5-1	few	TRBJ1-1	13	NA	CASSMGQGQEAFF	TGCGCCAGCAGCATGGGACAAGGCCAAGAAGCTTTCTTT
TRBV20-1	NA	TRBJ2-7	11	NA	CSAVHSYEQYF	TGCAGTGCTGTTCATTCCTACGAGCAGTACTTC
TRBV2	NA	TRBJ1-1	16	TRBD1	CASSEIDRGSNTEAFF	TGTGCCAGCAGTGAAATTGACAGGGGATCGAACACTGAAGCTTTCTTT
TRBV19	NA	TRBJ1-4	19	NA	CASKAMALAGSKSNEKLFF	TGTGCCAGTAAGGCGATGGCTTTGGCAGGGTCAAAATCTAATGAAAAACTGTTTTTT
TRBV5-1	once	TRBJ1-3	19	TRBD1	CASSLSLSLTGGSGNTIYF	TGCGCCAGCAGCTTAAGTCTAAGTCTGACAGGGGGCAGTGGAAACACCATATATTTT
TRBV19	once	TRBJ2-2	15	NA	CASSYVGANTGELFF	TGTGCCAGTAGTTATGTAGGGGCGAACACCGGGGAGCTGTTTTTT
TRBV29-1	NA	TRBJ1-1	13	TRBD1	CSVWGQWNTEAFF	TGCAGCGTTTGGGGACAGTGGAACACTGAAGCTTTCTTT
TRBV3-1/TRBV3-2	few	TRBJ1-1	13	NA	CASSQGRNTEAFF	TGTGCCAGCAGCCAAGGGAGGAACACTGAAGCTTTCTTT
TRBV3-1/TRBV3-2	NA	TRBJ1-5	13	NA	CASSSRRDQPQHF	TGTGCCAGCAGCTCAAGGAGGGATCAGCCCCAGCATTTT
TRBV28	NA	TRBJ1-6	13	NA	CASKDAGNSPLHF	TGTGCCAGCAAAGATGCGGGGAATTCACCCCTCCACTTT
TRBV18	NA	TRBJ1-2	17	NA	CASSPLRGKGQTYGYTF	TGTGCCAGCTCACCACTAAGAGGGAAGGGACAAACCTATGGCTACACCTTC
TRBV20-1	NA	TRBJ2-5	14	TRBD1	CSASYRGFGETQYF	TGCAGTGCTAGTTACAGGGGGTTTGGAGAGACCCAGTACTTC
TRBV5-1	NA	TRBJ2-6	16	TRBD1	CASRGQGLYGANVLTF	TGCGCCAGCAGAGGACAGGGATTATATGGGGCCAACGTCCTGACTTTC
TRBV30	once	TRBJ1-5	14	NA	CAWSVQAGNQPQHF	TGTGCCTGGAGTGTACAGGCCGGAAATCAGCCCCAGCATTTT
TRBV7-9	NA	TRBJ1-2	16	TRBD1	CASSSGTAKTLYGYTF	TGTGCCAGCAGCTCGGGGACAGCCAAGACCCTCTATGGCTACACCTTC
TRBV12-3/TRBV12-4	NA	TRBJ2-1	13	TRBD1	CASSLRQGNEQFF	TGTGCCAGCAGTCTTCGACAGGGCAATGAGCAGTTCTTC
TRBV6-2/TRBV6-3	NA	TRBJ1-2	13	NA	CASSPTGSYGYTF	TGTGCCAGCAGCCCCACGGGGTCCTATGGCTACACCTTC
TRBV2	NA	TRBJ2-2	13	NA	CASEFRGTGELFF	TGTGCCAGCGAATTCAGGGGCACCGGGGAGCTGTTTTTT
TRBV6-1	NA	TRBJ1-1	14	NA	CASSEAERGTEAFF	TGTGCCAGCAGTGAAGCCGAAAGAGGCACTGAAGCTTTCTTT